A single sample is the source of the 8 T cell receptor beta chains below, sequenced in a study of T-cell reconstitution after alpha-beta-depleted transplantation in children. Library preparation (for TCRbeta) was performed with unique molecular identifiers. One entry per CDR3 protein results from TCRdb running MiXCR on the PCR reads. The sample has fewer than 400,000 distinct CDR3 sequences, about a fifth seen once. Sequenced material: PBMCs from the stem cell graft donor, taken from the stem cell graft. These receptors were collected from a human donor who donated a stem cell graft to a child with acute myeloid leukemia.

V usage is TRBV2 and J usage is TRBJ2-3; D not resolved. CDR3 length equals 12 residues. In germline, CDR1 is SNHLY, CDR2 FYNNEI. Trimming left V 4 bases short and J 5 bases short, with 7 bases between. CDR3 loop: CASSVVEDTQYF. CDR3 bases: TGTGCCAGCAGTGTGGTAGAAGATACGCAGTATTTT.

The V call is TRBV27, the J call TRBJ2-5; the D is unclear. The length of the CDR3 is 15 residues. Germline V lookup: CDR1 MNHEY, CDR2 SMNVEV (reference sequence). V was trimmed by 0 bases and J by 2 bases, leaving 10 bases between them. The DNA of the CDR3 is TGTGCCAGCAGTTTATCGATGTCCGTACAAGAGACCCAGTACTTC. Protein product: CASSLSMSVQETQYF.

The CDR3 DNA reads as TGTGCCAGCAGTTCCAGGCCGGGACAGGGCAACAATGAGCAGTTCTTC. Translated, it gives CASSSRPGQGNNEQFF. The chain employs TRBV27 and TRBJ2-1; 9 bases align to TRBD1. Germline CDR1 and CDR2: MNHEY and SMNVEV (reference sequence). V trimming: 4 bases; J trimming: 5 bases; junction bases outside the gene matches: 9. This CDR3 spans 16 amino acids.

The CDR3 DNA follows: TGTGCCAGCAGTTCCCCTTCCCAAGGCTCCTACGAGCAGTACTTC. Translation: CASSSPSQGSYEQYF. The chain is built from TRBV28 and TRBJ2-7; no clear D. Germline lookup yields CDR1 MDHEN and CDR2 SYDVKM. This CDR3 contains 15 residues. V lost 4 bases and J 0 bases, leaving 13 bases between the germline ends.

DNA for the CDR3: TGCGCCAGCAGCTTGTATTATGGCGGGAGCTCCTACGAGCAGTACTTC. Translating it yields CASSLYYGGSSYEQYF. The chain links TRBV5-1 to TRBJ2-7; 7 bases agree with TRBD2. CDR1 is SGHRS and CDR2 is YFSETQ in the germline V gene. This CDR3 comprises 16 residues. Unmatched junction bases numbered 7, after V lost 1 base and J lost 0 bases.

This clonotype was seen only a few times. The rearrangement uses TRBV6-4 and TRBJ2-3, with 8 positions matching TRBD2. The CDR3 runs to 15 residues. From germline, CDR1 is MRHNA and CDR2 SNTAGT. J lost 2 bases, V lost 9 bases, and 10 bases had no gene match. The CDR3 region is CAREPAGAHTDTQYF. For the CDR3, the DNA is TGTGCCAGGGAACCAGCGGGAGCACACACAGATACGCAGTATTTT.

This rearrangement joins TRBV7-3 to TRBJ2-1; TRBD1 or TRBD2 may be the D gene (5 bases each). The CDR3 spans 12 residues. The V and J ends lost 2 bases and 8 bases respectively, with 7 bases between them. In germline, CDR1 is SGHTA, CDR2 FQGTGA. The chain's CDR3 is CASSLRGHEQFF. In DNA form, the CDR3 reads TGTGCCAGCAGCTTACGGGGCCATGAGCAGTTCTTC.

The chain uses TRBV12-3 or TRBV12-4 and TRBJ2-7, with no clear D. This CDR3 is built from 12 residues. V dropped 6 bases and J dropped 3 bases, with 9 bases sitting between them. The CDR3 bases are TGTGCCAGCAGCCGTGACCTCTACGAGCAGTACTTC. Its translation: CASSRDLYEQYF.